One sample yielded the 29 T cell receptor beta chains listed below, sequenced in a study of radiotherapy plus CTLA-4 blockade in lung cancer. TCRdb's table, derived via immunoSEQ multiplex PCR, lists solely in-frame clones and lacks some. The sample lists around 80,000 clones; around 86% were seen once. Sequenced here: peripheral blood, sampled from a patient treated with radiotherapy plus ipilimumab. Source of these receptors: a human donor with non-small cell lung cancer who had stable disease on radiotherapy plus ipilimumab.

This chain uses TRBV9 with TRBJ2-7, with D perhaps TRBD2 (6 bases). The CDR3 has 14 amino acids. The V end lost 2 bases, the J end lost 5 bases, and 14 bases lay between the germline ends. The germline CDR1 and CDR2 sequences are SGDLS and YYNGEE. The CDR3 DNA is TGTGCCAGCAGCGTGAGACTAGAGGGCAACGAGCAGTACTTC. Its translation: CASSVRLEGNEQYF.

V and J are TRBV30 and TRBJ2-5, with D perhaps TRBD1 (5 bases). The end of the DNA aligns better with TRBJ2-7, so the J call may be wrong. The CDR3 loop spans 13 amino acids. Germline V gene sequence: CDR1 GTSNPN, CDR2 SVGIG (reference sequence). CDR3 protein: CAWTIGRRGEQYF. In DNA form, the CDR3 reads TGTGCCTGGACCATCGGACGTAGGGGCGAGCAGTACTTC.

This clone was observed a single time. The chain has TRBV19 and TRBJ1-2; tentative D call: TRBD1 (6 bases). The CDR3 covers 13 residues. Per the germline V gene, CDR1 is LNHDA and CDR2 is SQIVND (reference sequence). The germline V and J ends were trimmed by 5 bases and 3 bases, with 10 bases remaining between them. The DNA of the CDR3 is TGTGCCAGTAGTGGACAGCCCTACTATGGCTACACCTTC. This sequence encodes CASSGQPYYGYTF.

The rearrangement links TRBV6-5 to TRBJ2-7; TRBD1 matches 7 bases. Trimming removed 6 bases from V and 5 bases from J; junction bases left unmatched: 10. This CDR3 has 14 amino acids. CDR1 and CDR2 from the germline V gene are MNHEY and SVGAGI. CDR3 DNA sequence: TGTGCCAGCAGAGTAGACAGGGTGTCCCACGAGCAGTACTTC. Protein product: CASRVDRVSHEQYF.

V and J are TRBV5-1 and TRBJ1-2, with D maybe TRBD1 (5 bases). Between the trimmed V and J ends, which lost 0 bases and 5 bases, there was a span of 14 bases. The germline V gene has CDR1 SGHRS and CDR2 YFSETQ. The CDR3 is made up of 15 amino acids. CDR3 residues: CASSLEGGARYGYTF. The CDR3 DNA sequence: TGCGCCAGCAGCTTGGAAGGAGGGGCCAGGTATGGCTACACCTTC. Full variable domain (remainder filled in from reference TRBV5-1 and TRBJ1-2): KAGVTQTPRYLIKTRGQQVTLSCSPISGHRSVSWYQQTPGQGLQFLFEYFSETQRNKGNFPGRFSGRQFSNSRSEMNVSTLELGDSALYLCASSLEGGARYGYTFGSGTRLTVV.

Only one count was recorded for this clone. This rearrangement joins TRBV29-1 to TRBJ2-1; the D gene could be TRBD1 or TRBD2 (5 bases each). The CDR3 is made up of 16 amino acids. Germline lookup yields CDR1 SQVTM and CDR2 ANQGSEA. Trimming pared 6 bases from V and 0 bases from J, leaving 18 bases between. CDR3 bases: TGCAGCGTCGAACGTCGGGACCCGAGCTCCTACAATGAGCAGTTCTTC. Encoded protein: CSVERRDPSSYNEQFF.

The chain is built from TRBV7-2 and TRBJ1-6, with 9 bases fitting TRBD1. This CDR3 contains 16 residues. Germline V gives CDR1 SGHTA, CDR2 FQGNSA. V trimming: 5 bases; J trimming: 9 bases; junction bases outside the gene matches: 11. The CDR3 reads CASSTQTGGVGSPLHF. CDR3 nucleotides: TGTGCCAGCAGCACTCAGACAGGGGGAGTCGGTTCACCCCTCCACTTT.

V is TRBV30 and J is TRBJ1-5; a possible D gene is TRBD1 (6 bases). The V and J ends lost 2 bases and 0 bases respectively, with 14 bases between them. This CDR3 comprises 16 residues. Germline V CDR1 and CDR2: GTSNPN, SVGIG (reference sequence). CDR3 in DNA: TGTGCCTGGAGTCGTCCCCTACAGGGTAGCAATCAGCCCCAGCATTTT. Protein product: CAWSRPLQGSNQPQHF.

This chain links TRBV6-5 with TRBJ1-2; weak D call: TRBD1 (6 bases). This CDR3 region has 13 residues. The V and J ends lost 2 bases and 2 bases respectively, with 6 bases between them. In germline, CDR1 is MNHEY, CDR2 SVGAGI. The CDR3 is CASSYTGNYGYTF. As DNA, the CDR3 is TGTGCCAGCAGTTACACAGGGAACTATGGCTACACCTTC.

The V call is TRBV30, the J call TRBJ1-2, with D maybe TRBD1 (6 bases). V was cut by 5 bases and J by 0 bases, with 13 bases left in between. Germline-derived CDR1 and CDR2 are GTSNPN and SVGIG (reference sequence). CDR3 size: 14 residues. This chain's CDR3 is CAWWGGQSNYGYTF. In DNA, the CDR3 is TGTGCCTGGTGGGGGGGGCAGTCTAACTATGGCTACACCTTC.

This chain links TRBV4-1 with TRBJ2-5, with 11 nucleotides matching TRBD2. The better agreement between TRBJ2-7 and the DNA end casts doubt on the J call. Germline V gives CDR1 MGHRA, CDR2 YSYEKL. The CDR3 has 15 residues. The CDR3, as DNA: TGCGCCAGCAGCCACCCTAGCGGGGGGACCTACGAGCAGTACTTC. Translated, it gives CASSHPSGGTYEQYF.

This chain uses TRBV6-6 with TRBJ2-7, with D maybe TRBD2 (5 bases). The germline V gene has CDR1 MNHNY and CDR2 SVGAGI (reference sequence). Deletions cut 8 bases from V and 0 bases from J, with 17 bases between. The CDR3 is made up of 15 amino acids. The chain's CDR3 is CASPEGEGTSYEQYF. The CDR3 coding sequence is TGTGCCAGCCCCGAGGGAGAGGGAACCTCCTACGAGCAGTACTTC.

The chain couples TRBV28 to TRBJ1-5, with D possibly being TRBD1 (6 bases). The CDR3 consists of 16 residues. CDR1 and CDR2 (germline): MDHEN, SYDVKM. With 5 bases removed from V and 1 base from J, the gap between germline ends came to 15 bases. This CDR3 is CASSPYRALSNQPQHF. CDR3 bases: TGTGCCAGCAGTCCCTACAGGGCCCTAAGCAATCAGCCCCAGCATTTT.

This chain uses TRBV19 with TRBJ1-2, with D uncertain. The CDR3 runs 14 residues. V shed 4 bases and J shed 4 bases, with 13 bases lying between them. Germline CDR1 LNHDA, CDR2 SQIVND (reference sequence). CDR3 protein: CASSSPGKSYGYTF. DNA of the CDR3: TGTGCCAGTAGTAGCCCGGGGAAGAGCTATGGCTACACCTTC.

This clone was detected only a few times. This chain uses TRBV19 with TRBJ1-6; D not resolved. CDR3 length equals 13 residues. Germline V gene data show CDR1 as LNHDA and CDR2 as SQIVND (reference sequence). V was clipped by 0 bases and J by 9 bases, with 6 bases between them. CDR3 residues: CASSIDEGSPLHF. The DNA of the CDR3 is TGTGCCAGTAGTATAGATGAGGGTTCACCCCTCCACTTT.

This clone was picked up a small number of times. V gene TRBV5-1 combines with J gene TRBJ2-6; D is unresolved. The CDR3 runs 15 residues. The germline V gene encodes CDR1 SGHRS and CDR2 YFSETQ. V lost 4 bases and J 2 bases, leaving 10 bases between the germline ends. The CDR3 bases are TGCGCCAGCAGCCCGCGCTCAGCTGGGGCCAACGTCCTGACTTTC. It specifies CASSPRSAGANVLTF.

This rearrangement joins TRBV5-1 to TRBJ1-5, with D perhaps TRBD1 (6 bases). Trimming pared 0 bases from V and 6 bases from J, leaving 10 bases between. CDR3 length: 14 residues. Germline lookup yields CDR1 SGHRS and CDR2 YFSETQ. This CDR3 is CASSLEGTSQPQHF. The DNA of the CDR3 is TGCGCCAGCAGCTTGGAGGGGACATCTCAGCCCCAGCATTTT.

This chain connects TRBV6-1 to TRBJ2-7; 7 bases are a match to TRBD2. CDR1 is MNHNS, CDR2 SASEGT, per germline. V trimming: 6 bases; J trimming: 0 bases; junction bases outside the gene matches: 5. The CDR3 consists of 14 residues. The chain's CDR3 is CASSASGGSYEQYF. As DNA, the CDR3 is TGTGCCAGCAGCGCCTCGGGGGGCTCCTACGAGCAGTACTTC.

The rearrangement uses TRBV2 and TRBJ1-4; D remains unclear. V lost 8 bases and J 3 bases, leaving 13 bases between the germline ends. The CDR3 is 14 residues long. The germline V gene encodes CDR1 SNHLY and CDR2 FYNNEI. CDR3 loop: CASRRRGSNEKLFF. The CDR3 DNA reads TGTGCCAGCCGGAGACGAGGGTCTAATGAAAAACTGTTTTTT.

The chain carries TRBV11-3 and TRBJ2-7; TRBD1 or TRBD2 may be the D gene (5 bases each). Trimming took 1 base from V and 0 from J, leaving 13 bases between them. Germline V CDR1 and CDR2: SGHNT, YENEEA. There are 16 residues in the CDR3. CDR3 sequence: CASSLVTSGSSYEQYF. The DNA for the CDR3 is TGTGCCAGCAGCTTAGTTACCTCAGGGAGCTCCTACGAGCAGTACTTC.

This clone was counted once. This chain uses TRBV7-6 with TRBJ1-1; D is undetermined. The CDR3 has 14 residues. CDR1 and CDR2 from the germline V gene are SGHVS and FNYEAQ. Trimming took off 4 bases at V and 1 base at J, with 10 bases between the two ends. The DNA for the CDR3 is TGTGCCAGCAGCTCCCGGACGGAGAACACTGAAGCTTTCTTT. This translates into CASSSRTENTEAFF. The full variable domain, its missing parts supplied by reference TRBV7-6 and TRBJ1-1, is GAGVSQSPRYKVTKRGQDVALRCDPISGHVSLYWYRQALGQGPEFLTYFNYEAQQDKSGLPNDRFSAERPEGSISTLTIQRTEQRDSAMYRCASSSRTENTEAFFGQGTRLTVV.

This chain joins TRBV10-1 and TRBJ2-3; TRBD1 agrees at 8 bases. The V segment lost 0 bases and the J segment 8 bases; nucleotides outside the gene matches: 10. The CDR3 spans 16 residues. Germline assignment: CDR1 WNHNN and CDR2 SYGVQD (reference sequence). CDR3 sequence (DNA): TGCGCCAGCAGTGAGTCGACCGGGCAGGGGGCCGGTACGCAGTATTTT. This sequence encodes CASSESTGQGAGTQYF.

This clone was seen just once. This chain links TRBV30 with TRBJ2-7, with 9 bases that match TRBD1. V shed 3 bases and J 0 bases; nucleotides not matched to a gene: 9. The CDR3 totals 16 residues. Per the germline V gene, CDR1 is GTSNPN and CDR2 is SVGIG (reference sequence). The CDR3 loop is CAWSKIGTGSSYEQYF. In DNA form, the CDR3 reads TGTGCCTGGAGCAAGATAGGGACAGGGAGCTCCTACGAGCAGTACTTC. The complete variable domain, with remaining parts taken from reference TRBV30 and TRBJ2-7, reads SQTIHQWPATLVQPVGSPLSLECTVEGTSNPNLYWYRQAAGRGLQLLFYSVGIGQISSEVPQNLSASRPQDRQFILSSKKLLLSDSGFYLCAWSKIGTGSSYEQYFGPGTRLTVT.

This chain uses TRBV11-3 with TRBJ2-3, with 9 bases that match TRBD1. V trimming: 5 bases; J trimming: 0 bases; junction bases outside the gene matches: 6. Germline-derived CDR1 and CDR2 are SGHNT and YENEEA. The CDR3 extends over 16 amino acids. The CDR3 sequence is CASSGAGTGSTDTQYF. CDR3 nucleotide sequence: TGTGCCAGCAGCGGAGCCGGGACAGGGAGCACAGATACGCAGTATTTT.

This CDR3 is CASSEGAGFYNEQFF. The CDR3 DNA follows: TGTGCCAGCAGTGAAGGAGCGGGGTTCTACAATGAGCAGTTCTTC. V and J are TRBV2 and TRBJ2-1; TRBD2 agrees at 7 bases. This CDR3 comprises 15 residues. From germline, CDR1 is SNHLY and CDR2 FYNNEI. J gave up 3 bases and V 1 base, and 3 bases lay outside the gene matches.

The gene calls are TRBV2 and TRBJ2-5; no reliable D call. CDR1 is SNHLY, CDR2 FYNNEI, per germline. Trimming shortened V by 3 bases and J by 5 bases, and 4 bases separated the two germline ends. The CDR3 totals 11 residues. CDR3 protein: CASSERETQYF. In DNA, the CDR3 is TGTGCCAGCAGTGAGCGCGAGACCCAGTACTTC. The whole variable domain, filled in from reference TRBV2 and TRBJ2-5, reads EPEVTQTPSHQVTQMGQEVILRCVPISNHLYFYWYRQILGQKVEFLVSFYNNEISEKSEIFDDQFSVERPDGSNFTLKIRSTKLEDSAMYFCASSERETQYFGPGTRLLVL.

This chain uses TRBV18 with TRBJ1-5, with 10 bases matching TRBD1. The CDR3 length is 19 residues. Germline CDR1 reads KGHSH; CDR2 reads LQKENI. With 3 bases clipped from V and 2 bases from J, the junction kept 13 bases outside the gene matches. The CDR3 loop reads CASSPVDPRGTGGNQPQHF. The CDR3 DNA sequence: TGTGCCAGCTCACCCGTAGACCCGAGGGGGACAGGGGGCAATCAGCCCCAGCATTTT.

Concerning this clone: One end of the junction does not line up with germline, which may come from a read error. The chain is built from TRBV7-3 and TRBJ1-2; no reliable D call. Germline values: CDR1 SGHTA, CDR2 FQGTGA. The CDR3 loop spans 14 amino acids. CDR3 DNA sequence: TGTGCCAGCAGCTTAACTATGGGGTGGGAGCCCAGAGAATTC. Amino acids: CASSLTMGWEPREF.

This clone was seen a handful of times. The gene calls are TRBV28 and TRBJ1-5; no clear D gene. Germline values: CDR1 MDHEN, CDR2 SYDVKM. The V end was cut by 6 bases, the J end by 5 bases, with 26 bases between. The CDR3 spans 18 residues. The CDR3 bases are TGTGCCAGCAGACCTATCGCCGGGCGTCGCTCGCCCCATCAGCCCCAGCATTTT. It yields the protein CASRPIAGRRSPHQPQHF.